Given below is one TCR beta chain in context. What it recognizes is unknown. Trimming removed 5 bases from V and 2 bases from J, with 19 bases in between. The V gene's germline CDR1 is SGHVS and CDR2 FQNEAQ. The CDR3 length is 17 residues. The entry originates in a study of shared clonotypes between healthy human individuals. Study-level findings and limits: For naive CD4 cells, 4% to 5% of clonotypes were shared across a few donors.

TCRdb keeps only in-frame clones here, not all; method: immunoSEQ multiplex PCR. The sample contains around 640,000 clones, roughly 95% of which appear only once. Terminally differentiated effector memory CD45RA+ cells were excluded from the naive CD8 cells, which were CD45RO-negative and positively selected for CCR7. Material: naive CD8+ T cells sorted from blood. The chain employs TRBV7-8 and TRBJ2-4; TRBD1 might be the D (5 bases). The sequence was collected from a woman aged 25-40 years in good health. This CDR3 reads CASSPDMWSVTKNIQYF. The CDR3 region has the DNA TGTGCCAGCAGCCCGGACATGTGGTCGGTTACCAAAAACATTCAGTACTTC.